This TCR beta chain appears in the sequencing data of a study of shared clonotypes between healthy human individuals (dated by TCRdb to the early 2020s). Regarding the study in general: Three men and two women, aged 18 to 49 years, made up the cohort. For each donor, CD4 naive and CD4 memory were each run on three plates, CD8 naive on two plates, and CD8 memory on one plate. Libraries were prepared and TCR repertoires were sequenced by different laboratories using diverse techniques, in order to increase sequencing depth and limit assay-specific biases. Blood TCR repertoires of roughly five healthy adults were deeply sequenced to estimate repertoire size and the extent of clonotype sharing between individuals. Each donor's leukapheresis produced roughly between roughly 0.9 and 9 billion PBMCs. Paper-wide results and their limitations: Across a handful of donors, around 5% of naive CD4, around 3.5% of naive CD8, 2% to 2.5% of memory CD4, and approximately 0.42% of memory CD8 clonotypes were shared. Sampling was restricted to blood, and TCR repertoires in tissues likely differ from the TCR repertoires found in blood. Compared with non-shared clonotypes, the clonotypes found in all four sorted-subset donors had higher generation probabilities. Pairwise subsampling led to the expectation that sequencing depth would affect the degree of clonotype sharing among donors. Naive subsets generally had larger estimated clonotype richness than memory subsets. Even with the large sequencing depth, rarefaction of the sorted-subset datasets indicated that sequencing was incomplete. Because the study included a small number of donors, the genetic and exposure-history diversity represented was limited.

The donors were healthy, HIV-negative adults with no recently reported acute infections or vaccinations. Every donor was a Caucasian adult living in Nashville, Tennessee, USA. CD4+ T cells were enriched by magnetic negative selection; naive cells were then positively selected on CD45RA, and the negative fraction formed the memory subset. Blood was obtained by leukapheresis, after which PBMCs were separated by Ficoll-Histopaque density gradient centrifugation and cryopreserved in liquid nitrogen vapor phase. Analytical flow cytometry was used to check the purity and quantity of every magnetically sorted T cell population. Genomic DNA was isolated from every sorted fraction and measured by UV absorbance on a Nanodrop 2000c. On this clone itself: The antigen this receptor binds is unknown. Base qualities are not recorded, but no much larger clone differs from it by a single base. Other DNA sequences in this specimen translate into the identical CDR3.

Trimming costs V 2 bases and J 4 bases, and their ends lie 5 bases apart. The CDR1 and CDR2 encoded by the germline V gene are MDHEN and SYDVKM. The CDR3 runs 12 residues from the cysteine to the phenylalanine. The read is trimmed to its CDR3 DNA, 36 bases read in frame from base 1. Using the deep immunoSEQ assay, multiplex PCR amplified TCR CDR3 regions from genomic DNA. Extracted genomic DNA from each cell subset was spread evenly across all wells of several immunoSEQ 96-well plates, with each plate serving as a replicate. For sorted subsets, each replicate PCR was loaded with about 0.2 ug genomic DNA, equivalent to some 27,000 T cell genomes. Purified libraries were measured with a Qubit 3.0 fluorometer, size-checked on a Bioanalyzer 2100, and measured again with the KAPA Library Quantification kit. Every immunoSEQ 96-well plate was sequenced on a dedicated single-read 150-cycle Illumina NextSeq 550 flow cell. Per the authors' processing: Because the immunoSEQ output held only junctional sequences and lacked quality scores, the filtering could not match the filtering applied to full-length reads. To assign V/J genes and CDR3, sequences were annotated against IMGT germline references using PyIR, a Python wrapper for IgBLAST v1.9. Reads were removed for weak V/J assignments (E-value above 1e-6), missing CDR3, stop codons, out-of-frame junctions, or ambiguous translated residues. V3J clonotypes were defined as sequences sharing an identical inferred V gene, J gene, and CDR3 amino acid sequence. Percentage overlap between repertoires was calculated by dividing the number of shared unique clonotypes by the size of the smaller repertoire. Repertoire richness was assessed with RTK rarefaction, the Chao1 estimator, and Recon v2.1 estimates of unobserved clonotypes. For all TCRbeta clonotypes obtained by the gDNA method from a handful of donors, generation probabilities were computed with OLGA. The table was pulled from immuneACCESS by TCRdb, which kept in-frame rearrangements only. Such tables lose some clones; where checked, under half of the loss comes from unresolved V genes, and the rest has no known cause. V and J calls plus clone size are reproduced from that table; the DNA served to infer D and trimming. This sample gives around 550,000 clones in total; roughly 95% of them show up just once. The ten largest clones capture about 0.057% of the sample.

The sample was naive CD4+ T cells sorted from blood. The sample's cell subset or site label, in plain terms: CD45RA+ positively selected. The chain couples TRBV28 to TRBJ2-5; the D gene cannot be named for sure. The sequence came from a woman aged 25-40 years in good health. CDR3 loop: CASSLSGETQYF. The DNA sequence is TGTGCCAGCAGTTTAAGTGGAGAGACCCAGTACTTC.